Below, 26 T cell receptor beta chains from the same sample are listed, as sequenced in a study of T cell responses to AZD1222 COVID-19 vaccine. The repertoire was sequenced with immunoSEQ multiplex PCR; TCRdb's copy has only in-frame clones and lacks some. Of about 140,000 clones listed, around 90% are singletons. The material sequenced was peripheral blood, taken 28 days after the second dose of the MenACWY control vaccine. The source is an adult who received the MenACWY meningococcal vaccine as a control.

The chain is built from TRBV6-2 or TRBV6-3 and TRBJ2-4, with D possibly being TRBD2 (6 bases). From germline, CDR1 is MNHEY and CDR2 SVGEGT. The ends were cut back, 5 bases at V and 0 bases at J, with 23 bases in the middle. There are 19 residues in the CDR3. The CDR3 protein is CASSPTGSGVRQAKNIQYF. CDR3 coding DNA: TGTGCCAGCAGTCCCACCGGGAGCGGAGTTAGACAAGCCAAAAACATTCAGTACTTC.

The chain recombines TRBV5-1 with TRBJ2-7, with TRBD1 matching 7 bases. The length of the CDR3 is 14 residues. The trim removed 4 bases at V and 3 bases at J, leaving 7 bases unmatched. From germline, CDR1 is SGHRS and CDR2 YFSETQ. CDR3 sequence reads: CASSPQGIIYEQYF. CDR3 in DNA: TGCGCCAGCAGCCCACAGGGGATCATCTACGAGCAGTACTTC.

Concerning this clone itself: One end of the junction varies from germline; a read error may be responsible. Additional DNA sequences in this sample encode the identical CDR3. The CDR3 protein is CAISESTGGGPTEAFF. The CDR3 DNA reads as TGTGCCATCAGTGAGTCAACAGGGGGCGGGCCCACTGAGGCTTTCTTT. The chain carries TRBV10-3 and TRBJ1-1; 9 bases line up with TRBD1. The CDR3 is 16 residues long. CDR1 is ENHRY and CDR2 is SYGVKD in the germline V gene.

The CDR3 here is CASSPRENTEAFF. In DNA form, the CDR3 reads TGTGCCAGCAGCCCCAGGGAGAACACTGAAGCTTTCTTT. The J gene is TRBJ1-1, the V gene TRBV11-2; D may be TRBD1 (5 bases). Trimming removed 5 bases at V and 1 base at J, with 8 bases between. Per the germline V gene, CDR1 is SGHAT and CDR2 is FQNNGV. The CDR3 spans 13 residues.

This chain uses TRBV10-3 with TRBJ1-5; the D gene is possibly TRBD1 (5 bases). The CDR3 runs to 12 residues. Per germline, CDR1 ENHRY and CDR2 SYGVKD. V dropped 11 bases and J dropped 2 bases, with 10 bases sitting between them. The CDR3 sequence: CAAGTGNQPQHF. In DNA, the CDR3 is TGTGCCGCCGGGACCGGCAATCAGCCCCAGCATTTT.

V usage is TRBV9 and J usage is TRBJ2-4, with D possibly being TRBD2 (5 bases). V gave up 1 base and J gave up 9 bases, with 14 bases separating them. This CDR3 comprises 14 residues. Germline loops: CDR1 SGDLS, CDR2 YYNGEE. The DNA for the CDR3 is TGTGCCAGCAGCGTAAATCCGGGGTCGAGCATTCAGTACTTC. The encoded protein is CASSVNPGSSIQYF.

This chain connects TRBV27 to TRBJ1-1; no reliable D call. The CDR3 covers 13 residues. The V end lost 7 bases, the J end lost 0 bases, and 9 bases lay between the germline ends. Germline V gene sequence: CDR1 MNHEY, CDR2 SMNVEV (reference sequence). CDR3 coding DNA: TGTGCCAGCATGCAGGTCCTGAACACTGAAGCTTTCTTT. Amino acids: CASMQVLNTEAFF.

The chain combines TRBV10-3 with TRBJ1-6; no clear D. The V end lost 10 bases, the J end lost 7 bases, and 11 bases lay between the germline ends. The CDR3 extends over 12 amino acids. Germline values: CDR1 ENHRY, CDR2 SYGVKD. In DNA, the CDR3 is TGTGCCACCCGGGCCGGGAATTCACCCCTCCACTTT. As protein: CATRAGNSPLHF.

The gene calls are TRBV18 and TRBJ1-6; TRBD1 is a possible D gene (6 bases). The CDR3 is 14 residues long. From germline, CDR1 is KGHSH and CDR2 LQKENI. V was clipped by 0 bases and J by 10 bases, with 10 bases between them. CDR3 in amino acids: CASSPPGAVSPLHF. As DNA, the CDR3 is TGTGCCAGCTCACCACCGGGGGCGGTCTCACCCCTCCACTTT.

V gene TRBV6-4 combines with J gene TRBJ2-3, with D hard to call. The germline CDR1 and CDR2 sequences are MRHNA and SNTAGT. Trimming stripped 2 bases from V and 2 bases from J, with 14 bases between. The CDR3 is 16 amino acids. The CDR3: CASSDRPTINTDTQYF. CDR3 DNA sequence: TGTGCCAGCAGTGACCGCCCGACAATCAACACAGATACGCAGTATTTT.

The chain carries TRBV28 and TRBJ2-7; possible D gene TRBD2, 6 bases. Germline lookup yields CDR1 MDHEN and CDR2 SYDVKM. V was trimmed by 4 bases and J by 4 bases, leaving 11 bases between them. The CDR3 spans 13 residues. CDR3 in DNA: TGTGCCAGCAGTTCCCGGGGAGGTTACGAGCAGTACTTC. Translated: CASSSRGGYEQYF.

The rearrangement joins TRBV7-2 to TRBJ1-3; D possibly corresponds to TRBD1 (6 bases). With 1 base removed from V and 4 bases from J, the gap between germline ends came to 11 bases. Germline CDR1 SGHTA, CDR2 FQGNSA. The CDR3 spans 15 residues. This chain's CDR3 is CASSLVQGTGNTIYF. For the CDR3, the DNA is TGTGCCAGCAGCTTAGTACAGGGAACCGGAAACACCATATATTTT.

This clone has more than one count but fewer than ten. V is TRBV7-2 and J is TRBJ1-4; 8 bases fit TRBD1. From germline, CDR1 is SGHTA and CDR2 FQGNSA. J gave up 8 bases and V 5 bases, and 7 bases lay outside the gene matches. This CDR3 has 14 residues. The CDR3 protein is CASSGDRNWEKLFF. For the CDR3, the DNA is TGTGCCAGCAGCGGGGACAGGAATTGGGAAAAACTGTTTTTT.

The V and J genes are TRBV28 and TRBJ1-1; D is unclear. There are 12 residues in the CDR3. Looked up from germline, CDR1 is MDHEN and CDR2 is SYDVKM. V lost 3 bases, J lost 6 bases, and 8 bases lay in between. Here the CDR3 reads CASSFGVPEAFF. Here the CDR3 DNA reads TGTGCCAGCAGTTTCGGGGTGCCTGAAGCTTTCTTT.

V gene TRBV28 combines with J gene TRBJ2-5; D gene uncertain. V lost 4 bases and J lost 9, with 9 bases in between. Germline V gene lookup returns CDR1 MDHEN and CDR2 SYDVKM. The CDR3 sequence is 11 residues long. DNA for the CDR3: TGTGCCAGCAGTTCCAGGATGTCCCAGTACTTC. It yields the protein CASSSRMSQYF.

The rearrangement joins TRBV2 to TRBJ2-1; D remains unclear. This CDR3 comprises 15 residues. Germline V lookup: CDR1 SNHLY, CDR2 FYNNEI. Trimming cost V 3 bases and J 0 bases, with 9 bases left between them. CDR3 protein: CASSDAANSYNEQFF. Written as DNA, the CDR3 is TGTGCCAGCAGTGATGCAGCAAACTCCTACAATGAGCAGTTCTTC.

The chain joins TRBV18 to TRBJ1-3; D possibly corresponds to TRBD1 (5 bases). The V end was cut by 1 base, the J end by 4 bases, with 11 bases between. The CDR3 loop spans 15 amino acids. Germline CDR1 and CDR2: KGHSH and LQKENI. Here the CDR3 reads CASSPRGVTGNTIYF. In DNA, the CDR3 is TGTGCCAGCTCACCACGGGGGGTTACAGGAAACACCATATATTTT.

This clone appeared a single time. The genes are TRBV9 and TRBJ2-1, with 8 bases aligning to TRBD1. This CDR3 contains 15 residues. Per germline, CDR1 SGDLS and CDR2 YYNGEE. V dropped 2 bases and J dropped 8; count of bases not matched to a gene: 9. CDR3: CASSVGQGAIDEQFF. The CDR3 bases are TGTGCCAGCAGCGTTGGCCAGGGGGCCATCGATGAGCAGTTCTTC.

The CDR3, as DNA: TGCAGCGTCCTCCGGAGGGGTGACACTGAAGCTTTCTTT. Amino acids: CSVLRRGDTEAFF. The gene calls are TRBV29-1 and TRBJ1-1, with D perhaps TRBD1 (5 bases). The germline V gene encodes CDR1 SQVTM and CDR2 ANQGSEA. V dropped 6 bases and J dropped 3 bases, with 14 bases sitting between them. The CDR3 sequence is 13 residues long.

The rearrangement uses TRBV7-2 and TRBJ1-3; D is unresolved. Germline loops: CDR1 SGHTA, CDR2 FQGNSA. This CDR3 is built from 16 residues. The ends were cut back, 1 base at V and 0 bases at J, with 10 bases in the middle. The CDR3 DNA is TGTGCCAGCAGCTTAGTAGCCGGGGACTCTGGAAACACCATATATTTT. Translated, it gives CASSLVAGDSGNTIYF. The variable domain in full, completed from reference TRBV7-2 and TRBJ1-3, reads GAGVSQSPSNKVTEKGKDVELRCDPISGHTALYWYRQSLGQGLEFLIYFQGNSAPDKSGLPSDRFSAERTGGSVSTLTIQRTQQEDSAVYLCASSLVAGDSGNTIYFGEGSWLTVV.

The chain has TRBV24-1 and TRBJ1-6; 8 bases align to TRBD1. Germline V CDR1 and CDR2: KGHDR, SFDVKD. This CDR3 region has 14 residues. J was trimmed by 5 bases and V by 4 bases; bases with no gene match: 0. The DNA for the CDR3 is TGTGCCACCAGTGAGGGACAGGATAATTCACCCCTCCACTTT. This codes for CATSEGQDNSPLHF.

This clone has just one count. The CDR3 DNA is TGCAGCGCCCGAGGCGCAGGGGCTAATGAAAAACTGTTTTTT. This codes for CSARGAGANEKLFF. This chain connects TRBV29-1 to TRBJ1-4; maybe TRBD1 (6 bases). The CDR3 covers 14 residues. CDR1 is SQVTM and CDR2 is ANQGSEA in the germline V gene. V shed 7 bases and J shed 3 bases, with 15 bases lying between them.

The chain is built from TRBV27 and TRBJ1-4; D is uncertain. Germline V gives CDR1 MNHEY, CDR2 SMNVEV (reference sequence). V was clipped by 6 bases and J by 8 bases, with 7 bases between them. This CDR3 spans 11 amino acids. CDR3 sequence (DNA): TGTGCCAGCAGGAAACGGGAAAAACTGTTTTTT. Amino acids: CASRKREKLFF.

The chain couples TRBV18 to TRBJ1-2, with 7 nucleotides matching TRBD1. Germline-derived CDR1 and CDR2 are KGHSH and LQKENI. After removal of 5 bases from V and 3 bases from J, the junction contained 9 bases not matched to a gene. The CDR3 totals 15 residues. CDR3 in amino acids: CASSVYADRDYGYTF. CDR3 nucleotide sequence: TGTGCCAGCTCAGTCTATGCTGACAGGGACTATGGCTACACCTTC.

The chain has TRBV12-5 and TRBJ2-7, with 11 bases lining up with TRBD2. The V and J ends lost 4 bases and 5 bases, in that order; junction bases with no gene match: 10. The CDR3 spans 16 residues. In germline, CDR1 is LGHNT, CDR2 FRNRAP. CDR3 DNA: TGTGCTAGTGGTTCAGAAGTAGCGGGAGGGTGGGACGAGCAGTACTTC. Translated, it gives CASGSEVAGGWDEQYF.

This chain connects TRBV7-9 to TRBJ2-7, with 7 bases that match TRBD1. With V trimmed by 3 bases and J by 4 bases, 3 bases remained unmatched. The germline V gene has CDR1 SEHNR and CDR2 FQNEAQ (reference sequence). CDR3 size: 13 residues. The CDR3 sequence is CASSFGRGYEQYF. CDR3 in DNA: TGTGCCAGCAGCTTCGGCAGGGGGTACGAGCAGTACTTC.